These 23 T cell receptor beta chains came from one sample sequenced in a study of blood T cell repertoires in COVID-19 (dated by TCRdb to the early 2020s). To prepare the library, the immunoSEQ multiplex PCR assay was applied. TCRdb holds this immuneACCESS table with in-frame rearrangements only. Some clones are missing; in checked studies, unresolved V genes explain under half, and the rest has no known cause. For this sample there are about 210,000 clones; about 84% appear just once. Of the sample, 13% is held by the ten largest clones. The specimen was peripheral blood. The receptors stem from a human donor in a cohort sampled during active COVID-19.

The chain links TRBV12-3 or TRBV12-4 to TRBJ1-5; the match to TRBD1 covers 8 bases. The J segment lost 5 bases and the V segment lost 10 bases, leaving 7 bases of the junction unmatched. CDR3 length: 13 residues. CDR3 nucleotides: TGTGCCATAGCAGGGGGCGTCCATCAGCCCCAGCATTTT. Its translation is CAIAGGVHQPQHF.

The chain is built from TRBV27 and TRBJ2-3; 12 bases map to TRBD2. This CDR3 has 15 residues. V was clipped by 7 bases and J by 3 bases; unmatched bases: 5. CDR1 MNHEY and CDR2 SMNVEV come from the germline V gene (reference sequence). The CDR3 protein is CASTLAGGWTDTQYF. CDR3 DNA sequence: TGTGCCAGCACCCTAGCGGGAGGGTGGACAGATACGCAGTATTTT.

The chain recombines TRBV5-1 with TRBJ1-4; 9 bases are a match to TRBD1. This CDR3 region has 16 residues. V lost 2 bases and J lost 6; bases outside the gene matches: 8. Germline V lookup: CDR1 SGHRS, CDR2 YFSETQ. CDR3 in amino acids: CASSFNYRGPDEKLFF. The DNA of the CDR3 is TGCGCCAGCAGCTTTAATTACAGGGGGCCGGATGAAAAACTGTTTTTT.

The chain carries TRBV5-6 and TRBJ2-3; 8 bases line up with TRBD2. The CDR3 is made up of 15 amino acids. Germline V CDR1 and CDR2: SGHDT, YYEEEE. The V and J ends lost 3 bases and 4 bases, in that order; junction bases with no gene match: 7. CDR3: CASSWGLAGADTQYF. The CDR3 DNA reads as TGTGCCAGCAGCTGGGGGCTAGCGGGTGCAGATACGCAGTATTTT.

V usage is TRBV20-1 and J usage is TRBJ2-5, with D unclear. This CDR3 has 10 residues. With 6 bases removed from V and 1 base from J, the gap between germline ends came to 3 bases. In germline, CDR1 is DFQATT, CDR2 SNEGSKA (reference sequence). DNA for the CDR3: TGCAGTGCACTCCAAGAGACCCAGTACTTC. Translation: CSALQETQYF.

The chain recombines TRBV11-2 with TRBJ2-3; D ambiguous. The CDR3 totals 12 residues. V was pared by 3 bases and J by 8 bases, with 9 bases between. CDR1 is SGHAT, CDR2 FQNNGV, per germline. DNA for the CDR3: TGTGCCAGCAGCTTGCGTCTAGGTACGCAGTATTTT. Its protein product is CASSLRLGTQYF.

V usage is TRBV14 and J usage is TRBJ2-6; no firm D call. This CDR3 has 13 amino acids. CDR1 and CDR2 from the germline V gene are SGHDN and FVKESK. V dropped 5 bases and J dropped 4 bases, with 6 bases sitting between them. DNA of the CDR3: TGTGCCAGCAGCACGACAGGGGCCAACGTCCTGACTTTC. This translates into CASSTTGANVLTF.

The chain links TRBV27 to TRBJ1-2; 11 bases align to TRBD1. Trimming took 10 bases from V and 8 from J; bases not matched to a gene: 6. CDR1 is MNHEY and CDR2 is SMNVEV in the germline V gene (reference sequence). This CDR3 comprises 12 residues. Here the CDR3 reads CATGTGGQGYTF. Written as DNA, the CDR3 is TGTGCCACCGGGACAGGGGGTCAAGGCTACACCTTC.

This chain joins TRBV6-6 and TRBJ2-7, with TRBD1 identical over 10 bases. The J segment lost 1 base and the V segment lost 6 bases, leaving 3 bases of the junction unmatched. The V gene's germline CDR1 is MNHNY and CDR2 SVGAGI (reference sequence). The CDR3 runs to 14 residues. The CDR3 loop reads CASRWDRGSYEQYF. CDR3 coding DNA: TGTGCCAGCAGATGGGACAGGGGATCCTACGAGCAGTACTTC.

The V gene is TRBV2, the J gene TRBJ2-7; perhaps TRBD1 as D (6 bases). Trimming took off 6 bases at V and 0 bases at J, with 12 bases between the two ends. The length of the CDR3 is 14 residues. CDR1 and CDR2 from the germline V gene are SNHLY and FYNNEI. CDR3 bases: TGTGCCAGCAGGGCAGGGGAAGGCTCCTACGAGCAGTACTTC. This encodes CASRAGEGSYEQYF.

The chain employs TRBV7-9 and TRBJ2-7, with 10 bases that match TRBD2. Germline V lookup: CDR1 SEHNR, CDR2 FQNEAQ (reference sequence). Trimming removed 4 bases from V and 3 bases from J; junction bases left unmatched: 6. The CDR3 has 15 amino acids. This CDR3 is CASSSFLAGDYEQYF. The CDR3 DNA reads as TGTGCCAGCAGCTCGTTCCTAGCGGGGGACTACGAGCAGTACTTC.

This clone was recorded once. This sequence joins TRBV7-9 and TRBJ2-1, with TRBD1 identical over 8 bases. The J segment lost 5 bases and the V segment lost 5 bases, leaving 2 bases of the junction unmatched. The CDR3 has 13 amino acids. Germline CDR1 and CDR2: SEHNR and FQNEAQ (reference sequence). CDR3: CASSTDRDNEQFF. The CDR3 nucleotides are TGTGCCAGCAGCACGGACAGGGACAATGAGCAGTTCTTC.

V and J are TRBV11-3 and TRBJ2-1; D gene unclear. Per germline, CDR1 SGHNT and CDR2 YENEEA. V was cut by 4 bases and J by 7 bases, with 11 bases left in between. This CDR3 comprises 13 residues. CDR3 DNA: TGTGCCAGCAGCTCCTCGGCGGCAAATGAGCAGTTCTTC. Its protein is CASSSSAANEQFF.

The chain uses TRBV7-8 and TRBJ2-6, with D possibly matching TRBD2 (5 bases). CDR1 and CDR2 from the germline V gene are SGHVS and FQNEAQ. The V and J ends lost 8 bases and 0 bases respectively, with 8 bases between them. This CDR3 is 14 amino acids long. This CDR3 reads CASRGISGANVLTF. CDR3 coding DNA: TGTGCCAGCCGGGGAATCTCTGGGGCCAACGTCCTGACTTTC.

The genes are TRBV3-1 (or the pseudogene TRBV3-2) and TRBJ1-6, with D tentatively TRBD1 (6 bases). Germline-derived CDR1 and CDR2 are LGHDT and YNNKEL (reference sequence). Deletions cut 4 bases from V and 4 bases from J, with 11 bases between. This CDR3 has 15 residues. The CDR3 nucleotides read TGTGCCAGCAGCCCCCCGGACAGTTATAATTCACCCCTCCACTTT. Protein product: CASSPPDSYNSPLHF.

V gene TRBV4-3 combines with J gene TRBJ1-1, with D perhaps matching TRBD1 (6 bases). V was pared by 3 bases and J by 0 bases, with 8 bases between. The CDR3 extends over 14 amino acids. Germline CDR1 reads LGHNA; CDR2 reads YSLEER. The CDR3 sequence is CASSQTGMNTEAFF. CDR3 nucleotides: TGCGCCAGCAGCCAGACAGGAATGAACACTGAAGCTTTCTTT.

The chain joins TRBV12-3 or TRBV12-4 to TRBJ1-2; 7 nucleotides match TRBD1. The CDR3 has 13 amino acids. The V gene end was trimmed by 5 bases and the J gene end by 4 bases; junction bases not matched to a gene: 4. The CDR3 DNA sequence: TGTGCCAGCAGTCCTAGGACAGGCTATGGCTACACCTTC. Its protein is CASSPRTGYGYTF.

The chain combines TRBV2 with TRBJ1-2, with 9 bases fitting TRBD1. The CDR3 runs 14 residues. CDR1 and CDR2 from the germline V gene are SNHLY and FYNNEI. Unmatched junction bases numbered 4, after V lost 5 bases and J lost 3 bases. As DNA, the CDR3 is TGTGCCAGCAGTCCGGGACAGGGCGACTATGGCTACACCTTC. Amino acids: CASSPGQGDYGYTF.

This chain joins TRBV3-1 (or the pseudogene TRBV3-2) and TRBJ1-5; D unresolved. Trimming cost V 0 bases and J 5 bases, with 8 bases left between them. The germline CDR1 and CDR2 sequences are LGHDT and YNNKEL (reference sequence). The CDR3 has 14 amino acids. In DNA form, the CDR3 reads TGTGCCAGCAGCCAAGAAGCCCTGCATCAGCCCCAGCATTTT. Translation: CASSQEALHQPQHF.

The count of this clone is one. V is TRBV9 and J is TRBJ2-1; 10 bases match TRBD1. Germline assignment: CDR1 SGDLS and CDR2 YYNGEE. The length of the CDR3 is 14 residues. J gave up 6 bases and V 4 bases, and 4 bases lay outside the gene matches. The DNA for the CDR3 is TGTGCCAGCAGCCGGGACAGGGGTATCAATGAGCAGTTCTTC. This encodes CASSRDRGINEQFF.

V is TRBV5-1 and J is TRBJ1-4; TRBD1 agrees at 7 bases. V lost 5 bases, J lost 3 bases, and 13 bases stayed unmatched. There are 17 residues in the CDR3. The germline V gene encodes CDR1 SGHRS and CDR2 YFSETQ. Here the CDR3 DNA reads TGCGCCAGCAGACGGACAGGTTCTAGGGAGGCTAATGAAAAACTGTTTTTT. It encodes CASRRTGSREANEKLFF.

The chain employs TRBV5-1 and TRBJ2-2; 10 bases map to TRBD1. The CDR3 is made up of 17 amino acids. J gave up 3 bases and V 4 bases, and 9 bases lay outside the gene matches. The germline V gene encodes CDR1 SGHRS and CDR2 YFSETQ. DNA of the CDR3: TGCGCCAGCAGCCAAGGGGACAGGGGAGGGGACACCGGGGAGCTGTTTTTT. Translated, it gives CASSQGDRGGDTGELFF.

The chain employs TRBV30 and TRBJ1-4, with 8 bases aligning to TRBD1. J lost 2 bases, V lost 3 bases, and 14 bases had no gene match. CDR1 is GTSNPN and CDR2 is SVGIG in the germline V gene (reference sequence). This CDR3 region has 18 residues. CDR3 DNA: TGTGCCTGGAGACCTAAGGACAGGGATTGGAAGACTAATGAAAAACTGTTTTTT. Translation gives CAWRPKDRDWKTNEKLFF.